This T cell receptor beta chain was sequenced in a study of blood T cells in healthy people across ages. Study-level results: Among T cells, TCR beta diversity per million cells dropped roughly linearly as age rose.

Donor samples were obtained from healthy Caucasian individuals from Russia, aged about 6 to 100. Each donor gave 9.5 to 10 milliliters of peripheral blood. A sample-barcoded 5' primer and a J-beta primer mix were used in a second PCR of roughly 7 to 12 cycles. All cDNA molecules were each tagged by a template-switch adaptor with 12 random nucleotides. TCRdb fed the 5' RACE reads into MiXCR, producing one record per CDR3 protein. The table has about 670,000 distinct CDR3 sequences, over 40% seen once. In regard to this clonotype: Its target is not known. Germline and junction disagree at one end, which may indicate a read error.

The germline V gene has CDR1 ENHRY and CDR2 SYGVKD. The length of the CDR3 is 14 residues. The sequenced material came from blood. The clonotype originates from a woman aged 80 or older in good health. The chain has TRBV10-3 and TRBJ2-5; D is ambiguous. CDR3 in DNA: TGTGCCATCAGTACTACGGGTACCCAAGAGACCCAGCACTTC. It specifies CAISTTGTQETQHF.